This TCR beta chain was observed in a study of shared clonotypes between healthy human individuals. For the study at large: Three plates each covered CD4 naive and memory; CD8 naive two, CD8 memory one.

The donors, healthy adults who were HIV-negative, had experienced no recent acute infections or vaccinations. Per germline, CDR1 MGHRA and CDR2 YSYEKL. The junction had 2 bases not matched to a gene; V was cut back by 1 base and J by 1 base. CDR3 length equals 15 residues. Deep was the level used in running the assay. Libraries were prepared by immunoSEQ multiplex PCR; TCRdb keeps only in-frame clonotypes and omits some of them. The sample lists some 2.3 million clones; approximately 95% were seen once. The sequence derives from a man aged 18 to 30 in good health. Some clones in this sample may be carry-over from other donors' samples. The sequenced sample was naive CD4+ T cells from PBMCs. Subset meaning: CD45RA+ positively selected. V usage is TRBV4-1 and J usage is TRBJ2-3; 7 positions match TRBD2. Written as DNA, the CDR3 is TGCGCCAGCAGCCAAGCCAGCGGGGGCACAGATACGCAGTATTTT. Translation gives CASSQASGGTDTQYF.